Below, 17 T cell receptor beta chains from the same sample are listed, as sequenced in a study of quantifying T cell responses using KT2 cells (dated by TCRdb to about 2017). In terms of the full investigation: RNA was DNase-treated and reverse transcribed with TCR alpha and beta constant-region primers, mostly using SuperScript III.

Libraries came from UMI-ligation and nested PCR. The sequencing machine was an Illumina MiSeq. T4 RNA ligase 1 was used to ligate a single-stranded oligonucleotide containing the Illumina SP2 sequence and a UMI to the 3' end of the cDNA. PCR1 consisted of four to five cycles (98 degrees C 15 s, 69 degrees C 30 s, 72 degrees C 40 s), and for the beta primer an equimolar mix of RC1.1 and RC1.2 was used to cover TRBC1 and TRBC2. TCRdb reprocessed the public reads (quality trimming at Q25 with fastp, clone calling with MiXCR) and kept in-frame beta chains. Rows with a matching CDR3 protein are joined into one entry that keeps the most common DNA and genes. The sample contains around 50,000 distinct CDR3 sequences, 11% of them found a single time. The top ten clones comprise 10% of the sample. Sequencing input: PBMCs spiked with cells of the T cell clone KT2. These receptors came from a human donor.

This clonotype was seen a few times. V and J are TRBV20-1 and TRBJ2-7; 8 bases map to TRBD2. The CDR3 length is 13 residues. The V gene end was trimmed by 5 bases and the J gene end by 6 bases; junction bases not matched to a gene: 9. Germline loops: CDR1 DFQATT, CDR2 SNEGSKA (reference sequence). CDR3 in DNA: TGCAGTGCTTTGTCTGGACTAGCCTCCGAGCAGTACTTC. This encodes CSALSGLASEQYF.

This clonotype was counted at least ten times. CDR3 region: CASSTALRFGEQYF. In DNA form, the CDR3 reads TGTGCCAGCTCAACCGCCCTACGATTCGGCGAGCAGTACTTC. The chain is built from TRBV18 and TRBJ2-7; D unresolved. Germline lookup yields CDR1 KGHSH and CDR2 LQKENI. The CDR3 length is 14 residues. Deletions cut 5 bases from V and 6 bases from J, with 17 bases between.

This clonotype was picked up many times. CDR3 sequence: CASSVDGMNTEAFF. CDR3 sequence (DNA): TGTGCCAGCAGCGTAGATGGGATGAACACTGAAGCTTTCTTT. This chain links TRBV9 with TRBJ1-1; no definite D call. The CDR3 has 14 amino acids. The V and J ends lost 0 bases and 0 bases respectively, with 6 bases between them. Germline V gene lookup returns CDR1 SGDLS and CDR2 YYNGEE.

There are a few counts of this clonotype. The rearrangement links TRBV18 to TRBJ1-5; possible D gene TRBD1, 6 bases. The CDR3 sequence is 15 residues long. The ends were cut back, 3 bases at V and 3 bases at J, with 12 bases in the middle. Germline CDR1 is KGHSH and CDR2 is LQKENI. The CDR3 loop is CASSPGQLTNQPQHF. Here the CDR3 DNA reads TGTGCCAGCTCACCTGGACAGTTAACCAATCAGCCCCAGCATTTT.

Worth noting for this clonotype: This may arise from a read error, as a much more abundant clone is one base away. The rearrangement uses TRBV29-1 and TRBJ2-6, with a possible D match to TRBD2 (6 bases). The CDR3 is 16 amino acids. Germline loops: CDR1 SQVTM, CDR2 ANQGSEA. CDR3 nucleotides: TGCAGGGTTGAAGATTGGGCGGGGCTGGGGGCCAACGTCCTGACTTTC. Translated: CRVEDWAGLGANVLTF.

There are a few counts of this clonotype. V and J are TRBV12-3 or TRBV12-4 and TRBJ2-7; D remains unclear. V was cut by 5 bases and J by 5 bases, with 7 bases left in between. This CDR3 is 11 amino acids long. CDR3 sequence reads: CASSNYDEQYF. The CDR3 region has the DNA TGTGCCAGCAGTAATTATGACGAGCAGTACTTC.

This clonotype was found many times. The rearrangement links TRBV6-5 to TRBJ2-7; D is unclear. From germline, CDR1 is MNHEY and CDR2 SVGAGI. V was pared by 5 bases and J by 2 bases, with 4 bases between. The CDR3 totals 11 residues. The CDR3 here is CASSDTYEQYF. For the CDR3, the DNA is TGTGCCAGCAGTGACACCTACGAGCAGTACTTC.

The rearrangement joins TRBV7-3 to TRBJ2-7, with TRBD2 as a possible D gene (5 bases). CDR3 length equals 15 residues. Germline loops: CDR1 SGHTA, CDR2 FQGTGA. Deletions cut 4 bases from V and 3 bases from J, with 16 bases between. CDR3 in amino acids: CASSSAPGSFYEQYF. For the CDR3, the DNA is TGTGCCAGCAGCTCCGCGCCGGGGTCCTTCTACGAGCAGTACTTC.

The sample holds many counts of this clonotype. The rearrangement uses TRBV4-1 and TRBJ1-1; 10 nucleotides agree with TRBD1. V gave up 0 bases and J gave up 7 bases; unmatched junction bases: 11. CDR3 length: 17 residues. Germline V gives CDR1 MGHRA, CDR2 YSYEKL. The CDR3 protein is CASSQDVISTGGHEAFF. The CDR3 DNA sequence: TGCGCCAGCAGCCAAGATGTAATCTCGACAGGGGGCCATGAAGCTTTCTTT.

This rearrangement joins TRBV6-6 to TRBJ2-6; D is perhaps TRBD1 (6 bases). CDR3 length: 15 amino acids. Deletions cut 5 bases from V and 2 bases from J, with 10 bases between. The V gene's germline CDR1 is MNHNY and CDR2 SVGAGI (reference sequence). For the CDR3, the DNA is TGTGCCAGCAGTCTACAGGGCGCTGGGGCCAACGTCCTGACTTTC. It is translated as CASSLQGAGANVLTF.

This chain uses TRBV28 with TRBJ2-7; 10 bases are shared with TRBD2. The germline gives CDR1 MDHEN, CDR2 SYDVKM. With 6 bases clipped from V and 2 bases from J, the junction kept 7 bases outside the gene matches. The CDR3 is made up of 15 amino acids. The CDR3 region has the DNA TGTGCCAGCAGCCAAAAGCGGGGGGGAACCTACGAGCAGTACTTC. Translated, it gives CASSQKRGGTYEQYF.

The chain uses TRBV9 and TRBJ1-5; D gene unclear. The germline V gene encodes CDR1 SGDLS and CDR2 YYNGEE. Trimming cost V 0 bases and J 1 base, with 8 bases left between them. The CDR3 extends over 15 amino acids. CDR3 protein: CASSVDWVSNQPQHF. The CDR3 coding sequence is TGTGCCAGCAGCGTAGACTGGGTGAGCAATCAGCCCCAGCATTTT.

This clonotype was seen at least ten times. The V call is TRBV18, the J call TRBJ2-7; tentatively, D is TRBD1 or TRBD2 (6 bases each). The germline V gene has CDR1 KGHSH and CDR2 LQKENI. This CDR3 spans 13 amino acids. V gave up 2 bases and J gave up 6 bases, with 11 bases separating them. DNA for the CDR3: TGTGCCAGCTCACCAGTCGGGGGCGGCGAGCAGTACTTC. It is translated as CASSPVGGGEQYF.

This clonotype has only a few counts. The genes are TRBV4-1 and TRBJ2-3; D is perhaps TRBD2 (7 bases). Germline V gives CDR1 MGHRA, CDR2 YSYEKL. This CDR3 contains 17 residues. Trimming cost V 0 bases and J 5 bases, with 18 bases left between them. CDR3 amino acids: CASSQDSGGGLGDTQYF. The CDR3 DNA sequence: TGCGCCAGCAGCCAAGATTCTGGGGGGGGGCTGGGAGATACGCAGTATTTT.

The chain joins TRBV7-6 to TRBJ1-3; maybe TRBD1 (6 bases). Trimming removed 5 bases at V and 2 bases at J, with 16 bases between. This CDR3 spans 16 amino acids. Germline-derived CDR1 and CDR2 are SGHVS and FNYEAQ. The CDR3 coding sequence is TGTGCCAGCAGCCACCGTTACAGGGACACTGGAAACACCATATATTTT. This encodes CASSHRYRDTGNTIYF. The entire variable domain, with the rest obtained from reference TRBV7-6 and TRBJ1-3, is as follows: GAGVSQSPRYKVTKRGQDVALRCDPISGHVSLYWYRQALGQGPEFLTYFNYEAQQDKSGLPNDRFSAERPEGSISTLTIQRTEQRDSAMYRCASSHRYRDTGNTIYFGEGSWLTVV.

Ten or more counts support this clonotype. The gene calls are TRBV5-1 and TRBJ2-3; D is ambiguous. The CDR3 has 16 amino acids. V lost 2 bases to trimming and J lost 3 bases, with 16 bases between them. Germline V gene sequence: CDR1 SGHRS, CDR2 YFSETQ. DNA for the CDR3: TGCGCCAGCAGCTTACCCGCGCCGGGTCGAACAGATACGCAGTATTTT. Its translation: CASSLPAPGRTDTQYF.

This clonotype was observed many times. The V call is TRBV12-3 or TRBV12-4, the J call TRBJ1-1; D remains unclear. CDR3 size: 14 residues. V shed 3 bases and J shed 0 bases, with 8 bases lying between them. The CDR3 sequence is CASSLFSMNTEAFF. The CDR3 DNA sequence: TGTGCCAGCAGTTTGTTCAGCATGAACACTGAAGCTTTCTTT.